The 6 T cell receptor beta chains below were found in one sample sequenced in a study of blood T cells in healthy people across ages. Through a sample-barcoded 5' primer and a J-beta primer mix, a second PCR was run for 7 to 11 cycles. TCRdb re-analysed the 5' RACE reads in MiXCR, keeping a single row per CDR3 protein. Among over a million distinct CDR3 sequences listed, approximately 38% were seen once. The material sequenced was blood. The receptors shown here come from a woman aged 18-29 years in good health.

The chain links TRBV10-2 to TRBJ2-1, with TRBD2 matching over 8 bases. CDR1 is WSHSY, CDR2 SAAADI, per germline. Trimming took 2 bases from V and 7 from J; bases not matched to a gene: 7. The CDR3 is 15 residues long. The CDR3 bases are TGCGCCAGCAGTGAGGGGGCGGGGGGTCGGAATGAGCAGTTCTTC. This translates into CASSEGAGGRNEQFF.

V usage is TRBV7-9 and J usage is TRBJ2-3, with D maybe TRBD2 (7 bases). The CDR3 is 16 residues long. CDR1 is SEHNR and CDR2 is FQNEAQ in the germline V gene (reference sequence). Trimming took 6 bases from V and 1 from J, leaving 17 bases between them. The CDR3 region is CASRRGAGAGTDTQYF. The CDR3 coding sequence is TGTGCCAGCAGACGAGGGGCGGGGGCCGGCACAGATACGCAGTATTTT.

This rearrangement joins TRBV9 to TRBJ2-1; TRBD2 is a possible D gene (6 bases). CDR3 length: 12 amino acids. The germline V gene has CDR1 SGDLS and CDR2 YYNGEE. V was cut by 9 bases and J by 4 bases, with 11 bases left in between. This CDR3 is CATGVEYNEQFF. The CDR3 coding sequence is TGTGCCACGGGGGTAGAATACAATGAGCAGTTCTTC.

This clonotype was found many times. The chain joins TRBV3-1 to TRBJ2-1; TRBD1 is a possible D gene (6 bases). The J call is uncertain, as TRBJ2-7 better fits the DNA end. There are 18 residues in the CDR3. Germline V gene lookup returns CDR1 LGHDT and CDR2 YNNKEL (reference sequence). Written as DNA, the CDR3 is TGTGCCAGCAGCCAAGAAGGGGGTCCCCGCTCCTCCTACAATGAGCAGTACTTC. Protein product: CASSQEGGPRSSYNEQYF.

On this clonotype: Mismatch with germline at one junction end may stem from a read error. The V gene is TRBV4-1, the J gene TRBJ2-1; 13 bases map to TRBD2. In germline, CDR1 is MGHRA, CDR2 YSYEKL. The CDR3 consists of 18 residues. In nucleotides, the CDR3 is TGCGCCCGCAGCCAAGTAGGGACTAGCGGGGCTAATTACAATGAGCAGTTCTTC. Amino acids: CARSQVGTSGANYNEQFF.

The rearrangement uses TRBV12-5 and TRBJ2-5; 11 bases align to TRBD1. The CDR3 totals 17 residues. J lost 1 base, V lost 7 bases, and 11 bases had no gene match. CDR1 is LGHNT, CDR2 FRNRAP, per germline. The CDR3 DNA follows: TGTGCTAGTGCCTCGGGACAGGGGGGAATGGTCCAAGAGACCCAGTACTTC. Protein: CASASGQGGMVQETQYF.